These T cell receptor beta chains were read from a single sample in a study of T cell responses to AZD1222 COVID-19 vaccine. Profiled with immunoSEQ multiplex PCR; TCRdb holds only in-frame clones, not every one. There are approximately 150,000 clones in the sample; around 89% occur only once, and 2.5% to 3.5% lies in the top ten. The sequencing here drew on peripheral blood, taken on day 0 of AZD1222 vaccination. The receptor set was obtained from an adult in good health. Both conserved end residues are part of each CDR3. The D gene is left open where the match is weak. The size entry is marked missing in some rows and otherwise reads once, few, many or a size class.

d_call: TRBD2; clone_size: NA; v_call: TRBV9; j_call: TRBJ2-1; cdr3_aa: CASSADGLASYNEQFF; cdr3_nt: TGTGCCAGCAGCGCTGATGGACTAGCAAGTTACAATGAGCAGTTCTTC
d_call: TRBD1; clone_size: NA; v_call: TRBV6-5; j_call: TRBJ1-2; cdr3_aa: CASSYSGTGSGYTF; cdr3_nt: TGTGCCAGCAGTTACTCCGGGACAGGGTCTGGCTACACCTTC
d_call: TRBD1; clone_size: NA; v_call: TRBV18; j_call: TRBJ2-7; cdr3_aa: CASSPVGTGDEQYF; cdr3_nt: TGTGCCAGCTCACCAGTGGGGACAGGTGACGAGCAGTACTTC
d_call: TRBD1; clone_size: NA; v_call: TRBV7-8; j_call: TRBJ2-7; cdr3_aa: CASSLAAGGPYEQYF; cdr3_nt: TGTGCCAGCAGCTTAGCGGCAGGGGGACCCTACGAGCAGTACTTC
d_call: TRBD1; clone_size: few; v_call: TRBV7-8; j_call: TRBJ1-2; cdr3_aa: CASSLWGQGDYGYTF; cdr3_nt: TGTGCCAGCAGCTTATGGGGACAGGGGGACTATGGCTACACCTTC
d_call: TRBD1; clone_size: NA; v_call: TRBV19; j_call: TRBJ1-2; cdr3_aa: CASSLQGAQNTF; cdr3_nt: TGTGCCAGTAGCCTCCAGGGGGCCCAGAACACCTTC
d_call: NA; clone_size: NA; v_call: TRBV28; j_call: TRBJ1-2; cdr3_aa: CASSPGTANYGYTF; cdr3_nt: TGTGCCAGCAGTCCCGGGACGGCGAACTATGGCTACACCTTC
d_call: NA; clone_size: few; v_call: TRBV25-1; j_call: TRBJ1-3; cdr3_aa: CATRGQPGNTIYF; cdr3_nt: TGTGCCACCAGAGGACAGCCTGGAAACACCATATATTTT
d_call: TRBD2; clone_size: NA; v_call: TRBV7-6; j_call: TRBJ2-7; cdr3_aa: CASSYGTSGAYEQYF; cdr3_nt: TGTGCCAGCAGCTATGGGACTAGCGGGGCGTACGAGCAGTACTTC
d_call: NA; clone_size: NA; v_call: TRBV11-2; j_call: TRBJ2-5; cdr3_aa: CASSLGFQGLYQETQYF; cdr3_nt: TGTGCCAGCAGCTTAGGTTTTCAGGGTCTCTACCAAGAGACCCAGTACTTC
d_call: TRBD1; clone_size: once; v_call: TRBV5-1; j_call: TRBJ2-7; cdr3_aa: CASSPGTGSYEQYF; cdr3_nt: TGCGCCAGCAGCCCCGGGACAGGGAGCTACGAGCAGTACTTC
d_call: NA; clone_size: NA; v_call: TRBV9; j_call: TRBJ1-1; cdr3_aa: CASSVDGRRTEAFF; cdr3_nt: TGTGCCAGCAGCGTAGACGGCAGACGGACTGAAGCTTTCTTT
d_call: TRBD2; clone_size: NA; v_call: TRBV14; j_call: TRBJ2-5; cdr3_aa: CASSRWASGSQETQYF; cdr3_nt: TGTGCCAGCAGCCGGTGGGCTAGCGGGTCCCAAGAGACCCAGTACTTC
d_call: NA; clone_size: NA; v_call: TRBV25-1; j_call: TRBJ1-1; cdr3_aa: CASSEFSGGKTEAFF; cdr3_nt: TGTGCCAGCAGTGAATTTTCGGGGGGAAAAACTGAAGCTTTCTTT
d_call: TRBD2; clone_size: NA; v_call: TRBV9; j_call: TRBJ2-3; cdr3_aa: CASRGGRYTDTQYF; cdr3_nt: TGTGCCAGCCGCGGCGGGAGATACACAGATACGCAGTATTTT
d_call: TRBD1; clone_size: once; v_call: TRBV5-1; j_call: TRBJ1-2; cdr3_aa: CASSTGQGIGYTF; cdr3_nt: TGCGCCAGCAGCACGGGACAGGGTATAGGCTACACCTTC
d_call: NA; clone_size: NA; v_call: TRBV2; j_call: TRBJ1-2; cdr3_aa: CASSSFGYGYTF; cdr3_nt: TGTGCCAGCAGTTCCTTTGGATATGGCTACACCTTC
d_call: NA; clone_size: NA; v_call: TRBV15; j_call: TRBJ1-1; cdr3_aa: CATSTRQTGTEAFF; cdr3_nt: TGTGCCACCAGCACCCGACAGACTGGCACTGAAGCTTTCTTT
d_call: NA; clone_size: NA; v_call: TRBV6-2/TRBV6-3; j_call: TRBJ2-3; cdr3_aa: CASSYSGIITDTQYF; cdr3_nt: TGTGCCAGCAGTTACTCGGGGATAATAACAGATACGCAGTATTTT
d_call: NA; clone_size: NA; v_call: TRBV27; j_call: TRBJ1-1; cdr3_aa: CASSASGELLNTEAFF; cdr3_nt: TGTGCCAGCAGTGCCTCCGGTGAACTGCTGAACACTGAAGCTTTCTTT
d_call: NA; clone_size: NA; v_call: TRBV7-8; j_call: TRBJ2-7; cdr3_aa: CASSPSRTDYEQYF; cdr3_nt: TGTGCCAGCAGCCCCTCCCGGACAGACTACGAGCAGTACTTC
d_call: TRBD2; clone_size: NA; v_call: TRBV9; j_call: TRBJ2-7; cdr3_aa: CASSVAASGTYEQYF; cdr3_nt: TGTGCCAGCAGCGTAGCGGCTAGCGGTACCTACGAGCAGTACTTC
d_call: NA; clone_size: NA; v_call: TRBV4-2; j_call: TRBJ1-6; cdr3_aa: CASSRNGVYNSPLHF; cdr3_nt: TGTGCCAGCAGCCGAAATGGGGTCTATAATTCACCCCTCCACTTT
d_call: TRBD2; clone_size: NA; v_call: TRBV3-1/TRBV3-2; j_call: TRBJ2-7; cdr3_aa: CASSLGTSGTLKEQYF; cdr3_nt: TGTGCCAGCAGCCTTGGGACTAGCGGGACCTTGAAGGAGCAGTACTTC
d_call: NA; clone_size: NA; v_call: TRBV2; j_call: TRBJ1-2; cdr3_aa: CASSEDRDYGYTF; cdr3_nt: TGTGCCAGCAGTGAAGACAGGGACTATGGCTACACCTTC
d_call: TRBD2; clone_size: NA; v_call: TRBV6-2/TRBV6-3; j_call: TRBJ2-1; cdr3_aa: CASSQRDPVYNEQFF; cdr3_nt: TGTGCCAGCAGCCAGCGGGACCCGGTGTACAATGAGCAGTTCTTC
d_call: NA; clone_size: NA; v_call: TRBV4-2; j_call: TRBJ1-5; cdr3_aa: CASSQVEGGQPQHF; cdr3_nt: TGTGCCAGCAGCCAAGTGGAGGGGGGTCAGCCCCAGCATTTT
d_call: TRBD2; clone_size: NA; v_call: TRBV4-2; j_call: TRBJ2-3; cdr3_aa: CASSQDLLRSGGDTQYF; cdr3_nt: TGTGCCAGCAGCCAAGATCTATTACGTAGCGGGGGAGATACGCAGTATTTT
d_call: TRBD1; clone_size: NA; v_call: TRBV6-1; j_call: TRBJ1-3; cdr3_aa: CASSASGRGSGNTIYF; cdr3_nt: TGTGCCAGCAGTGCCTCAGGCAGGGGGTCTGGAAACACCATATATTTT
d_call: NA; clone_size: NA; v_call: TRBV3-1/TRBV3-2; j_call: TRBJ2-5; cdr3_aa: CASSQDRNFQETQYF; cdr3_nt: TGTGCCAGCAGCCAAGATAGGAACTTCCAAGAGACCCAGTACTTC
d_call: TRBD1; clone_size: NA; v_call: TRBV28; j_call: TRBJ2-7; cdr3_aa: CASRQRTGGSYEQYF; cdr3_nt: TGTGCCAGCAGACAAAGGACAGGGGGCTCCTACGAGCAGTACTTC
d_call: TRBD2; clone_size: NA; v_call: TRBV14; j_call: TRBJ2-7; cdr3_aa: CASSQERGGRPAYEQYF; cdr3_nt: TGTGCCAGCAGCCAAGAAAGGGGCGGGAGGCCGGCCTACGAGCAGTACTTC
d_call: TRBD1; clone_size: NA; v_call: TRBV4-1; j_call: TRBJ1-4; cdr3_aa: CASSRITGGREKLFF; cdr3_nt: TGCGCCAGCAGCCGCATAACAGGGGGCCGCGAAAAACTGTTTTTT
d_call: NA; clone_size: NA; v_call: TRBV5-4; j_call: TRBJ1-2; cdr3_aa: CASSRGQDLPPYGYTF; cdr3_nt: TGTGCCAGCAGCCGGGGGCAGGATCTTCCCCCCTATGGCTACACCTTC
d_call: NA; clone_size: NA; v_call: TRBV5-1; j_call: TRBJ1-6; cdr3_aa: CASSLVGSGSPLHF; cdr3_nt: TGCGCCAGCAGCTTGGTAGGCAGCGGATCACCCCTCCACTTT